This paragraph covers one T cell receptor beta chain sequence. Its antigen is unknown. Per-base qualities were not stored, and no clone one base away is much larger. The data derive from a study of CD8 T cells in ankylosing spondylitis (dated by TCRdb to about 2017). Regarding the study in general: The study set out to find disease-linked TCR variants by profiling T cell receptor beta repertoires in ankylosing spondylitis patients and healthy donors. Peripheral blood was sampled, and synovial fluid was additionally collected from ankylosing spondylitis patients. The full study cohort was made up of 25 ankylosing spondylitis patients and roughly 98 healthy donors.

Its CDR3 holds 18 amino acids, cysteine through phenylalanine. Solely the CDR3 DNA is kept, with 54 bases framed from the first base. The CDR1 and CDR2 encoded by the germline V gene (reference sequence) are SGHAT and FQDESV. V and J are trimmed by 5 bases and 0 bases, and the gene matches miss 12 bases of the junction. Sequencing relied on an Illumina HiSeq 2500. TCR beta libraries were prepared by quantitative 5'-RACE with molecular barcodes. On the study's bioinformatics: To identify disease-linked TCR variants, a new computational method was used, one built on a probabilistic model of VDJ rearrangement. The public sequencing data were trimmed at Q25 with fastp and processed into clonotypes with MiXCR by TCRdb, which kept only in-frame beta chains. Records with the same CDR3 protein are collapsed into one entry carrying the most frequent genes and DNA. The V and J calls here are based on TCRdb, not the publication. This sample holds hundreds of thousands of distinct CDR3 sequences; more than 25% were observed only once. The ten largest clonotypes hold 0.89% of the sample.

General study outcomes and caveats: Some motif variants were previously reported in synovial fluid and blood of reactive arthritis patients, suggesting common disease-initiation mechanisms. A CD8+ phenotype was shown by the disease-linked clones, which were found at relatively low frequencies in peripheral blood. Significant enrichment of the disease-linked clones was reported in matched synovial fluid samples from ankylosing spondylitis patients. Blood from ankylosing spondylitis patients appeared to be characterized by a TCR beta motif made up of several highly homologous amino acid variants.

Sequencing input: blood, either unsorted or a sorted T cell fraction (not recorded which). This TCR was recovered from a male donor with ankylosing spondylitis. The V and J segments used are TRBV11-1 and TRBJ2-3, with 9 bases matching TRBD1. Here the CDR3 is given as CASSRTGVVLSSTDTQYF. DNA sequence: TGTGCCAGCAGCAGGACAGGGGTCGTCCTATCTAGCACAGATACGCAGTATTTT.